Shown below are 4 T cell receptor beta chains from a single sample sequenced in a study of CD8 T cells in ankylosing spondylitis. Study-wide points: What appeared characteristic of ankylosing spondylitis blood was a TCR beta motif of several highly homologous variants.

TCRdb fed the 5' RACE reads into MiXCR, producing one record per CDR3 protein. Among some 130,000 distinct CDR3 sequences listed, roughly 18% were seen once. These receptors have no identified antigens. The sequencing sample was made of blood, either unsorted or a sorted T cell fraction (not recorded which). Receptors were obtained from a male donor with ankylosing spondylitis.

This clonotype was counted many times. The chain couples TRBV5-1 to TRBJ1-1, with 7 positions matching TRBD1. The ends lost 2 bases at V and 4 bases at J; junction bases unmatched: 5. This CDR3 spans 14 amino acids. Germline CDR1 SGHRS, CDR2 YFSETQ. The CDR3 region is CASSFRYRGTEAFF. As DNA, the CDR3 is TGCGCCAGCAGCTTTCGGTACAGGGGCACTGAAGCTTTCTTT.

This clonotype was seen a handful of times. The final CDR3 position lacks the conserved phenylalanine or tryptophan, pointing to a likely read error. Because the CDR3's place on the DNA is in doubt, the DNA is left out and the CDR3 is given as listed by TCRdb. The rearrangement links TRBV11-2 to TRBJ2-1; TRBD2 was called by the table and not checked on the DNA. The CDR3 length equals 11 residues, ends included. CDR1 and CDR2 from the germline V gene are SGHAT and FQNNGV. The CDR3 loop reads CASSSGRAPLI.

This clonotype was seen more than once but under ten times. The CDR3 protein is CASSLSGGHPQPQHF. DNA for the CDR3: TGTGCCAGCAGCTTATCAGGGGGGCACCCCCAGCCCCAGCATTTT. The rearrangement joins TRBV7-9 to TRBJ1-5; 7 bases are a match to TRBD1. V dropped 2 bases and J dropped 7; count of bases not matched to a gene: 8. Germline V gene lookup returns CDR1 SEHNR and CDR2 FQNEAQ (reference sequence). The CDR3 spans 15 residues.

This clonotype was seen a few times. The CDR3 loop reads CAISETVRGANVLTF. CDR3 bases: TGTGCCATCAGTGAGACAGTCAGGGGGGCCAACGTCCTGACTTTC. The chain has TRBV10-3 and TRBJ2-6; D uncertain. The CDR3 sequence is 15 residues long. Trimming pared 2 bases from V and 4 bases from J, leaving 9 bases between. Germline assignment: CDR1 ENHRY and CDR2 SYGVKD.